The 32 T cell receptor beta chains below all came from one sample that was sequenced in a study of response to subunit inactivated influenza vaccine. TCRdb reanalysed the RT-PCR reads using MiXCR and keeps one entry per CDR3 protein. The table has about 520,000 distinct CDR3 sequences, 25% seen once. Sequenced material: CD4+ T cells sorted from PBMCs, taken about 5 days after vaccination. The receptors derive from a man aged 50 to 60 who received an inactivated influenza vaccine.

CDR3 DNA: TGCAGCAATCTGAGGGCTGAAGCTTTCTTT. This translates into CSNLRAEAFF. The V gene is TRBV29-1, the J gene TRBJ1-1; D not certain. The CDR3 loop spans 10 amino acids. V lost 8 bases and J lost 6, with 10 bases in between. Germline-derived CDR1 and CDR2 are SQVTM and ANQGSEA.

This clonotype was seen more than once but under ten times. This sequence joins TRBV9 and TRBJ2-2; 7 bases map to TRBD1. Germline V gives CDR1 SGDLS, CDR2 YYNGEE. V shed 4 bases and J 4 bases; nucleotides not matched to a gene: 7. The CDR3 runs to 15 residues. The CDR3 sequence is CASSPRQGSTGELFF. The CDR3 bases are TGTGCCAGCAGCCCTCGACAGGGTTCCACCGGGGAGCTGTTTTTT.

In this sample, this clonotype turned up once. The rearrangement joins TRBV2 to TRBJ2-1, with a possible D match to TRBD2 (6 bases). Germline CDR1 SNHLY, CDR2 FYNNEI. The CDR3 totals 12 residues. V lost 5 bases and J 8 bases, leaving 10 bases between the germline ends. CDR3 in DNA: TGTGCCAGCAGTATCGGAGGGGATGAGCAGTTCTTC. This encodes CASSIGGDEQFF.

In this sample, this clonotype turned up a few times. This chain uses TRBV5-1 with TRBJ2-1; weak D call: TRBD1 (5 bases). The CDR3 has 18 amino acids. The germline V gene has CDR1 SGHRS and CDR2 YFSETQ. V gave up 0 bases and J gave up 4 bases, with 20 bases separating them. The CDR3 sequence is CASSLGPLGEILYNEQFF. In nucleotides, the CDR3 is TGCGCCAGCAGCTTGGGCCCTTTAGGGGAAATTTTATACAATGAGCAGTTCTTC.

This chain connects TRBV20-1 to TRBJ2-3, with a tentative D call TRBD1 (5 bases). This CDR3 contains 13 residues. Germline V gives CDR1 DFQATT, CDR2 SNEGSKA (reference sequence). Trimming stripped 4 bases from V and 1 base from J, with 9 bases between. The CDR3 region has the DNA TGCAGTGCTATCCAAGGGGGCACAGATACGCAGTATTTT. Its protein product is CSAIQGGTDTQYF.

The rearrangement uses TRBV7-9 and TRBJ1-2, with D possibly matching TRBD1 (5 bases). The CDR3 is made up of 14 amino acids. Trimming removed 3 bases from V and 6 bases from J, with 14 bases in between. CDR1 is SEHNR and CDR2 is FQNEAQ in the germline V gene (reference sequence). CDR3 DNA: TGTGCCAGCAGCTTGTCGGACACCCCGAATGGCTACACCTTC. Residues: CASSLSDTPNGYTF. Based on the CDR3 plus reference TRBV7-9 and TRBJ1-2, the full variable domain is DTGVSQNPRHKITKRGQNVTFRCDPISEHNRLYWYRQTLGQGPEFLTYFQNEAQLEKSRLLSDRFSAERPKGSFSTLEIQRTEQGDSAMYLCASSLSDTPNGYTFGSGTRLTVV.

The chain combines TRBV20-1 with TRBJ2-7; TRBD1 might be the D (5 bases). V was pared by 2 bases and J by 10 bases, with 12 bases between. CDR3 length: 11 residues. Germline CDR1 is DFQATT and CDR2 is SNEGSKA (reference sequence). The CDR3 protein is CSARKDSLQYF. The CDR3 DNA reads TGCAGTGCTAGAAAAGACAGCTTACAGTACTTC.

This clonotype was found a few times. J is TRBJ2-1 and V is TRBV15; D could derive from TRBD1 or TRBD2 (5 bases each). Germline V lookup: CDR1 LNHNV, CDR2 YYDKDF (reference sequence). CDR3 length: 14 amino acids. Trimming left V 9 bases short and J 3 bases short, with 15 bases between. The CDR3 DNA reads TGTGCCACAACTAGGTTGGGGGACTACAATGAGCAGTTCTTC. This translates into CATTRLGDYNEQFF.

The chain links TRBV20-1 to TRBJ2-3, with D possibly matching TRBD2 (6 bases). The V gene's germline CDR1 is DFQATT and CDR2 SNEGSKA (reference sequence). The CDR3 sequence is 15 residues long. The V and J ends lost 2 bases and 10 bases respectively, with 22 bases between them. The CDR3 loop is CSARPSGGVQVSQYF. CDR3 in DNA: TGCAGTGCTAGACCTTCTGGCGGGGTTCAGGTTTCGCAGTATTTT.

This chain uses TRBV20-1 with TRBJ2-3, with 13 bases that match TRBD2. Germline V gene sequence: CDR1 DFQATT, CDR2 SNEGSKA (reference sequence). The CDR3 sequence is 15 residues long. The V gene end was trimmed by 4 bases and the J gene end by 3 bases; junction bases not matched to a gene: 4. CDR3 amino acids: CSATTSGGKTDTQYF. The CDR3 nucleotides are TGCAGTGCTACGACTAGCGGGGGGAAGACAGATACGCAGTATTTT.

This chain connects TRBV7-2 to TRBJ2-3, with TRBD2 as a possible D gene (5 bases). The CDR3 runs 15 residues. Trimming shortened V by 2 bases and J by 4 bases, and 13 bases separated the two germline ends. CDR1 and CDR2 (germline): SGHTA, FQGNSA. CDR3 nucleotide sequence: TGTGCCAGCAGCTTAAAGCTGACCGGGGCAGATACGCAGTATTTT. This encodes CASSLKLTGADTQYF.

The chain combines TRBV5-1 with TRBJ2-5; D gene unclear. This CDR3 has 16 residues. Looked up from germline, CDR1 is SGHRS and CDR2 is YFSETQ. V lost 0 bases and J 1 base, leaving 13 bases between the germline ends. CDR3 nucleotides: TGCGCCAGCAGCTTGGCCGTTTATGCAGGCCAAGAGACCCAGTACTTC. It translates to CASSLAVYAGQETQYF. Together with reference TRBV5-1 and TRBJ2-5, the CDR3 gives the full variable domain: KAGVTQTPRYLIKTRGQQVTLSCSPISGHRSVSWYQQTPGQGLQFLFEYFSETQRNKGNFPGRFSGRQFSNSRSEMNVSTLELGDSALYLCASSLAVYAGQETQYFGPGTRLLVL.

V is TRBV24-1 and J is TRBJ2-1, with 8 bases aligning to TRBD2. The ends lost 3 bases at V and 0 bases at J; junction bases unmatched: 6. CDR3 size: 17 residues. Germline CDR1 is KGHDR and CDR2 is SFDVKD. CDR3 region: CATSDPTSGRSYNEQFF. CDR3 DNA: TGTGCCACCAGTGATCCCACTAGCGGACGCTCCTACAATGAGCAGTTCTTC.

The chain has TRBV28 and TRBJ1-2; 7 bases are a match to TRBD1. Germline V gives CDR1 MDHEN, CDR2 SYDVKM. The CDR3 is made up of 14 amino acids. The trim removed 1 base at V and 8 bases at J, leaving 7 bases unmatched. The CDR3 sequence is CASSLSDRAGGYTF. CDR3 bases: TGTGCCAGCAGTTTATCCGACAGGGCGGGGGGCTACACCTTC.

A few counts support this clonotype. The J gene is TRBJ1-5, the V gene TRBV12-3 or TRBV12-4; 9 bases align to TRBD1. The trim removed 6 bases at V and 5 bases at J, leaving 8 bases unmatched. The length of the CDR3 is 15 residues. The CDR3 DNA reads TGTGCCAGCAGAGCAGACAGGGGGAGCTATCAGCCCCAGCATTTT. This sequence encodes CASRADRGSYQPQHF.

V and J are TRBV6-2 or TRBV6-3 and TRBJ2-3; TRBD1 matches 9 bases. Germline V gene data show CDR1 as MNHEY and CDR2 as SVGEGT. J was trimmed by 1 base and V by 7 bases; bases with no gene match: 6. The CDR3 runs 15 residues. CDR3 residues: CASKPRDRGTDTQYF. The CDR3 DNA reads TGTGCCAGCAAACCTCGGGACAGGGGCACAGATACGCAGTATTTT.

This clonotype was observed a handful of times. The chain carries TRBV6-1 and TRBJ1-6, with 7 positions matching TRBD1. V trimming: 6 bases; J trimming: 10 bases; junction bases outside the gene matches: 6. The CDR3 runs 13 residues. Germline assignment: CDR1 MNHNS and CDR2 SASEGT. The CDR3 loop reads CASRTQGFSPLHF. The DNA of the CDR3 is TGTGCCAGCAGGACACAGGGGTTCTCACCCCTCCACTTT.

The genes are TRBV7-6 and TRBJ2-5, with D possibly TRBD1 on 6 matching bases. The V gene lost 6 bases and the J gene lost 1 base, with 12 bases spanning the gap. This CDR3 spans 14 amino acids. Germline CDR1 reads SGHVS; CDR2 reads FNYEAQ. This CDR3 is CASSYRTAQETQYF. The CDR3 DNA follows: TGTGCCAGCAGTTATCGGACAGCCCAAGAGACCCAGTACTTC.

In this sample, this clonotype turned up a few times. The CDR3 is CASSIDPDSGELFF. CDR3 DNA sequence: TGTGCCAGCAGTATTGATCCCGATTCAGGGGAGCTGTTTTTT. The chain combines TRBV5-6 with TRBJ2-2; D ambiguous. Germline V CDR1 and CDR2: SGHDT, YYEEEE. This CDR3 is 14 amino acids long. V lost 5 bases to trimming and J lost 8 bases, with 16 bases between them.

This clonotype has more than one count but fewer than ten. The V gene is TRBV18, the J gene TRBJ2-7; D is unclear. Trimming removed 3 bases from V and 0 bases from J, with 9 bases in between. Germline values: CDR1 KGHSH, CDR2 LQKENI. This CDR3 is built from 14 residues. CDR3 bases: TGTGCCAGCTCACCTTTTGGGGACTCCTACGAGCAGTACTTC. This gives the protein CASSPFGDSYEQYF.

V gene TRBV20-1 combines with J gene TRBJ2-1; no clear D gene. The CDR3 covers 14 residues. CDR1 and CDR2 (germline): DFQATT, SNEGSKA (reference sequence). The V end was cut by 4 bases, the J end by 1 base, with 11 bases between. The CDR3 protein is CSATVSNSYNEQFF. CDR3 DNA sequence: TGCAGTGCTACCGTGTCTAATTCCTACAATGAGCAGTTCTTC.

This clonotype has just one count. The chain recombines TRBV4-3 with TRBJ1-1, with TRBD1 matching over 8 bases. The V gene's germline CDR1 is LGHNA and CDR2 YSLEER. The V and J ends lost 1 base and 1 base, in that order; junction bases with no gene match: 2. This CDR3 has 15 residues. CDR3 sequence reads: CASSQAGQANTEAFF. CDR3 coding DNA: TGCGCCAGCAGCCAAGCGGGACAGGCGAACACTGAAGCTTTCTTT.

The sample holds a few counts of this clonotype. V usage is TRBV28 and J usage is TRBJ1-2; D remains ambiguous. V lost 0 bases, J lost 2 bases, and 7 bases lay in between. This CDR3 spans 14 amino acids. The germline CDR1 and CDR2 sequences are MDHEN and SYDVKM. The CDR3 DNA reads TGTGCCAGCAGTTTATGGCAGGAGAACTATGGCTACACCTTC. This codes for CASSLWQENYGYTF.

The rearrangement uses TRBV12-3 or TRBV12-4 and TRBJ2-4; D gene uncertain. CDR3 length equals 13 residues. The V end was cut by 7 bases, the J end by 2 bases, with 9 bases between. CDR3 sequence (DNA): TGTGCCAGCACCCTCGACACCAAAAACATTCAGTACTTC. Amino acids: CASTLDTKNIQYF.

This sequence joins TRBV7-6 and TRBJ2-3, with TRBD2 matching over 7 bases. V gave up 0 bases and J gave up 7 bases; unmatched junction bases: 16. The V gene's germline CDR1 is SGHVS and CDR2 FNYEAQ. This CDR3 has 18 amino acids. As DNA, the CDR3 is TGTGCCAGCAGCTTAGCGGATATTTGGCAGCGGGGTGGAAATACGCAGTATTTT. Encoded protein: CASSLADIWQRGGNTQYF.

This chain links TRBV2 with TRBJ1-4; 9 bases fit TRBD1. Germline values: CDR1 SNHLY, CDR2 FYNNEI. J gave up 6 bases and V 1 base, and 3 bases lay outside the gene matches. This CDR3 is built from 15 residues. The CDR3 DNA reads TGTGCCAGCAGTGAAGGGGGACAGGGTTATGAAAAACTGTTTTTT. The encoded protein is CASSEGGQGYEKLFF. The whole variable domain, filled in from reference TRBV2 and TRBJ1-4, reads EPEVTQTPSHQVTQMGQEVILRCVPISNHLYFYWYRQILGQKVEFLVSFYNNEISEKSEIFDDQFSVERPDGSNFTLKIRSTKLEDSAMYFCASSEGGQGYEKLFFGSGTQLSVL.

The chain uses TRBV9 and TRBJ1-3; the D gene is possibly TRBD1 (5 bases). Trimming removed 4 bases at V and 4 bases at J, with 12 bases between. Germline lookup yields CDR1 SGDLS and CDR2 YYNGEE. There are 14 residues in the CDR3. CDR3 nucleotide sequence: TGTGCCAGCAGCCCAGCCACAGGCGGAAACACCATATATTTT. Its translation is CASSPATGGNTIYF. Together with reference TRBV9 and TRBJ1-3, the CDR3 gives the full variable domain: DSGVTQTPKHLITATGQRVTLRCSPRSGDLSVYWYQQSLDQGLQFLIQYYNGEERAKGNILERFSAQQFPDLHSELNLSSLELGDSALYFCASSPATGGNTIYFGEGSWLTVV.

The CDR3 DNA reads TGCAGTGCTAGAGTGCCAGGGGGGAAGAACACTGAAGCTTTCTTT. Translated, it gives CSARVPGGKNTEAFF. The chain is built from TRBV20-1 and TRBJ1-1, with 7 positions matching TRBD1. V was clipped by 1 base and J by 1 base; unmatched bases: 6. Germline values: CDR1 DFQATT, CDR2 SNEGSKA (reference sequence). The CDR3 has 15 amino acids.

The chain couples TRBV5-1 to TRBJ2-3; D is undetermined. The CDR3 contains 14 residues. Deletions cut 5 bases from V and 2 bases from J, with 12 bases between. Germline CDR1 and CDR2: SGHRS and YFSETQ. The CDR3 region is CASSPSTSTDTQYF. The CDR3 DNA is TGCGCCAGCAGTCCGTCGACTTCCACAGATACGCAGTATTTT.

The table lists this clonotype with a few counts. This sequence joins TRBV6-2 or TRBV6-3 and TRBJ2-4; D not certain. Germline values: CDR1 MNHEY, CDR2 SVGEGT. V lost 0 bases, J lost 0 bases, and 12 bases lay in between. The CDR3 consists of 17 residues. CDR3 sequence: CASSYSGRMLAKNIQYF. CDR3 DNA sequence: TGTGCCAGCAGTTACTCGGGAAGAATGTTAGCCAAAAACATTCAGTACTTC.

Only a few counts were recorded for this clonotype. The V and J genes are TRBV7-2 and TRBJ1-5, with D possibly being TRBD1 (5 bases). The germline CDR1 and CDR2 sequences are SGHTA and FQGNSA. V was trimmed by 5 bases and J by 7 bases, leaving 12 bases between them. This CDR3 spans 13 amino acids. CDR3 bases: TGTGCCAGCAGCCCCGGGACCTCCCAGCCCCAGCATTTT. Translation gives CASSPGTSQPQHF.

This sequence joins TRBV4-2 and TRBJ2-1, with 8 bases identical to TRBD2. The V and J ends lost 4 bases and 4 bases, in that order; junction bases with no gene match: 9. CDR1 and CDR2 (germline): LGHNA, YNFKEQ. The CDR3 runs to 16 residues. The CDR3 DNA follows: TGTGCCAGCAGCCTAGGCCAAGCGGGAGCGTACAATGAGCAGTTCTTC. It specifies CASSLGQAGAYNEQFF.